Following are 16 T cell receptor beta chains from one sample sequenced in a study of T cell responses to AZD1222 COVID-19 vaccine. The protocol was immunoSEQ multiplex PCR, while the TCRdb copy is restricted to in-frame clones and leaves out a portion. The repertoire holds 140,000 to 150,000 clones, with 80% to 95% as singletons. This sample comprised peripheral blood, obtained on day 0 of AZD1222 vaccination. These TCRs come from an adult in good health.

This chain joins TRBV7-9 and TRBJ1-1; the D is unclear. This CDR3 is built from 14 residues. Trimming removed 5 bases at V and 1 base at J, with 11 bases between. Germline V gives CDR1 SEHNR, CDR2 FQNEAQ (reference sequence). The CDR3, as DNA: TGTGCCAGCAGCCTCCTCGCGCAGAACACTGAAGCTTTCTTT. Translating gives CASSLLAQNTEAFF.

The chain links TRBV20-1 to TRBJ1-1; D not certain. CDR1 DFQATT and CDR2 SNEGSKA come from the germline V gene (reference sequence). This CDR3 comprises 13 residues. Trimming pared 3 bases from V and 5 bases from J, leaving 13 bases between. In nucleotides, the CDR3 is TGCAGTGCTAGTACCCGGGCGGAAACTGAAGCTTTCTTT. This sequence encodes CSASTRAETEAFF.

The chain combines TRBV19 with TRBJ2-1, with a tentative D call TRBD2 (6 bases). The V gene's germline CDR1 is LNHDA and CDR2 SQIVND (reference sequence). The V end lost 5 bases, the J end lost 10 bases, and 30 bases lay between the germline ends. CDR3 length equals 18 residues. The CDR3 coding sequence is TGTGCCAGTAGTCCCTCTCCCCTCCACACGGCTAGCGTAACAGAGCAGTTCTTC. It translates to CASSPSPLHTASVTEQFF.

This clone appeared a few times. This chain links TRBV6-5 with TRBJ2-5; D may match TRBD1 or TRBD2 (7 bases each). V was pared by 6 bases and J by 6 bases, with 17 bases between. CDR1 is MNHEY and CDR2 is SVGAGI in the germline V gene. The CDR3 length is 14 residues. The CDR3 DNA reads as TGTGCCAGCAGCTTCACAGGGGAGGGAAAGACCCAGTACTTC. Protein product: CASSFTGEGKTQYF.

This clone was detected only once. V is TRBV4-1 and J is TRBJ1-2; tentatively, D is TRBD1 (5 bases). This CDR3 is 15 amino acids long. With 5 bases removed from V and 5 bases from J, the gap between germline ends came to 18 bases. Germline CDR1 and CDR2: MGHRA and YSYEKL. The CDR3 here is CASSSGVGEGYGYTF. CDR3 DNA: TGCGCCAGCAGCTCTGGGGTAGGGGAGGGTTATGGCTACACCTTC.

This chain joins TRBV6-5 and TRBJ1-5, with D possibly matching TRBD1 (5 bases). Per germline, CDR1 MNHEY and CDR2 SVGAGI. This CDR3 region has 14 residues. The ends were cut back, 6 bases at V and 3 bases at J, with 12 bases in the middle. DNA for the CDR3: TGTGCCAGCAGGGGAGTAGGGGACAATCAGCCCCAGCATTTT. Protein product: CASRGVGDNQPQHF.

V gene TRBV5-4 combines with J gene TRBJ2-1; 16 positions agree with TRBD2. V trimming: 4 bases; J trimming: 8 bases; junction bases outside the gene matches: 3. Germline CDR1 and CDR2: SGHNT and YYREEE (reference sequence). This CDR3 region has 15 residues. CDR3 sequence reads: CASSAGLAGGYEQFF. The CDR3 DNA sequence: TGTGCCAGCAGCGCGGGACTAGCGGGAGGGTATGAGCAGTTCTTC.

The rearrangement links TRBV21-1 to TRBJ1-1. TRBV21-1 is tagged as a pseudogene. The CDR3 sequence is 15 residues long. The CDR3 region has the DNA TGTGCCAGCAGCACTCCATCGGGGAGGGTCTATGAAGCTTTCTTT. Encoded protein: CASSTPSGRVYEAFF.

For this clone: The identical CDR3 is also encoded by other nucleotide sequences in the sample. The chain links TRBV5-1 to TRBJ1-1; unclear D gene. Per the germline V gene, CDR1 is SGHRS and CDR2 is YFSETQ. The CDR3 spans 14 residues. Trimming stripped 0 bases from V and 1 base from J, with 7 bases between. The CDR3 spells CASSLARGNTEAFF. The CDR3, as DNA: TGCGCCAGCAGCTTGGCCCGGGGGAACACTGAAGCTTTCTTT.

DNA of the CDR3: TGTGCCAGCAGCGCCGGGACTTATGGCTACACCTTC. It specifies CASSAGTYGYTF. The chain has TRBV9 and TRBJ1-2; D possibly corresponds to TRBD1 (5 bases). Germline-derived CDR1 and CDR2 are SGDLS and YYNGEE. Trimming took off 3 bases at V and 5 bases at J, with 8 bases between the two ends. This CDR3 spans 12 amino acids.

The V call is TRBV9, the J call TRBJ2-1; tentative D call: TRBD2 (5 bases). This CDR3 is 15 amino acids long. V gave up 6 bases and J gave up 6 bases, with 19 bases separating them. Looked up from germline, CDR1 is SGDLS and CDR2 is YYNGEE. CDR3 sequence: CASTKSTDSGNEQFF. The CDR3 bases are TGTGCCAGCACCAAATCAACGGACTCCGGCAATGAGCAGTTCTTC. Supplemented by reference TRBV9 and TRBJ2-1, the full variable domain reads DSGVTQTPKHLITATGQRVTLRCSPRSGDLSVYWYQQSLDQGLQFLIQYYNGEERAKGNILERFSAQQFPDLHSELNLSSLELGDSALYFCASTKSTDSGNEQFFGPGTRLTVL.

The genes are TRBV6-4 and TRBJ1-1; D is uncertain. This CDR3 is built from 11 residues. Germline assignment: CDR1 MRHNA and CDR2 SNTAGT. The germline V and J ends were trimmed by 5 bases and 7 bases, with 8 bases remaining between them. CDR3 loop: CASSSTLEAFF. CDR3 nucleotide sequence: TGTGCCAGCAGTTCAACACTTGAAGCTTTCTTT.

The V gene is TRBV5-6, the J gene TRBJ2-2; D is undetermined. Germline-derived CDR1 and CDR2 are SGHDT and YYEEEE. The V end lost 2 bases, the J end lost 7 bases, and 9 bases lay between the germline ends. CDR3 length equals 13 residues. The CDR3 is CASSFQYNGELFF. CDR3 bases: TGTGCCAGCAGCTTTCAGTATAACGGGGAGCTGTTTTTT.

This chain joins TRBV2 and TRBJ2-7, with unresolved D. CDR1 is SNHLY and CDR2 is FYNNEI in the germline V gene. This CDR3 comprises 19 residues. Trimming shortened V by 1 base and J by 2 bases, and 24 bases separated the two germline ends. CDR3 sequence (DNA): TGTGCCAGCAGTGAAGGGGCCAACTACTACGTCTCTACCCCCTACGAGCAGTACTTC. It encodes CASSEGANYYVSTPYEQYF.

This chain joins TRBV28 and TRBJ1-5; 8 bases agree with TRBD1. The CDR3 covers 15 residues. V trimming: 4 bases; J trimming: 5 bases; junction bases outside the gene matches: 7. Germline V gene data show CDR1 as MDHEN and CDR2 as SYDVKM. The CDR3 sequence is CASSSWTGWDQPQHF. CDR3 sequence (DNA): TGTGCCAGCAGTTCATGGACAGGGTGGGATCAGCCCCAGCATTTT.

The chain combines TRBV7-9 with TRBJ2-1, with D unresolved. Germline values: CDR1 SEHNR, CDR2 FQNEAQ (reference sequence). V shed 3 bases and J shed 9 bases, with 12 bases lying between them. This CDR3 has 13 residues. The chain's CDR3 is CASSFTSQGEQFF. Written as DNA, the CDR3 is TGTGCCAGCAGCTTCACCTCGCAAGGTGAGCAGTTCTTC.